Presented here are 20 T cell receptor beta chains from one specimen sequenced in a study of cytomegalovirus exposure and HLA in healthy donors. Primers for the PCR totalled 60 Vbeta and 13 Jbeta. Measured with immunoSEQ multiplex PCR; TCRdb has only the in-frame clones, and not every one. The data contain 180,000 or so clones, more than 60% of them singletons. Source material: PBMCs. These receptors originate from a man aged 18-30 years in good health and CMV-seronegative.

The chain recombines TRBV6-5 with TRBJ1-1; 8 bases are a match to TRBD1. The CDR3 totals 14 residues. The germline gives CDR1 MNHEY, CDR2 SVGAGI. Trimming removed 5 bases from V and 4 bases from J; junction bases left unmatched: 6. CDR3 region: CASSRTGGGTEAFF. The CDR3 coding sequence is TGTGCCAGCAGTCGCACAGGGGGTGGCACTGAAGCTTTCTTT.

The CDR3 nucleotides read TGTGCCAGCAGCCAAGATGGGGGGAGGGTTCAAAGTGGCTACACCTTC. Protein product: CASSQDGGRVQSGYTF. This rearrangement joins TRBV4-2 to TRBJ1-2; D possibly corresponds to TRBD1 (5 bases). With 0 bases removed from V and 7 bases from J, the gap between germline ends came to 18 bases. CDR1 is LGHNA and CDR2 is YNFKEQ in the germline V gene. The CDR3 is 16 amino acids.

DNA of the CDR3: TGTGCCAGCAGCGTATGGGCTAGCGGGGGATATGAGCAGTTCTTC. As protein: CASSVWASGGYEQFF. The chain couples TRBV9 to TRBJ2-1, with 10 nucleotides matching TRBD2. The germline V gene has CDR1 SGDLS and CDR2 YYNGEE. This CDR3 spans 15 amino acids. V shed 1 base and J 8 bases; nucleotides not matched to a gene: 6.

This rearrangement joins TRBV6-6 to TRBJ1-5; perhaps TRBD1 as D (6 bases). CDR3 size: 16 residues. Germline CDR1 reads MNHNY; CDR2 reads SVGAGI (reference sequence). V gave up 5 bases and J gave up 3 bases, with 17 bases separating them. The CDR3 region is CASSPNSNRDNQPQHF. The CDR3 DNA is TGTGCCAGCAGTCCCAACAGTAACAGGGACAATCAGCCCCAGCATTTT.

The chain couples TRBV7-9 to TRBJ2-1; TRBD1 aligns across 7 bases. Unmatched junction bases numbered 13, after V lost 1 base and J lost 7 bases. This CDR3 comprises 17 residues. Germline lookup yields CDR1 SEHNR and CDR2 FQNEAQ (reference sequence). CDR3 coding DNA: TGTGCCAGCAGCTTAGGGACAGGCGGAACTATTGGAAATGAGCAGTTCTTC. It is translated as CASSLGTGGTIGNEQFF.

The chain has TRBV29-1 and TRBJ1-1; 9 positions agree with TRBD1. The CDR3 spans 14 residues. V was pared by 6 bases and J by 0 bases, with 5 bases of the junction left unmatched. Looked up from germline, CDR1 is SQVTM and CDR2 is ANQGSEA. CDR3 protein: CSVKGDRVNTEAFF. The CDR3 coding sequence is TGCAGCGTGAAGGGGGACAGGGTGAACACTGAAGCTTTCTTT.

This chain links TRBV7-8 with TRBJ2-5; possible D gene TRBD2, 6 bases. This CDR3 has 14 amino acids. V shed 4 bases and J shed 5 bases, with 14 bases lying between them. Germline CDR1 SGHVS, CDR2 FQNEAQ. CDR3 loop: CASSYGGIGETQYF. CDR3 nucleotides: TGTGCCAGCAGCTACGGGGGAATAGGGGAGACCCAGTACTTC.

The CDR3 region is CASSQDRVGTTEAFF. CDR3 sequence (DNA): TGTGCCAGCAGCCAAGACAGGGTTGGGACCACTGAAGCTTTCTTT. V is TRBV7-9 and J is TRBJ1-1, with 7 bases fitting TRBD1. The V and J ends lost 5 bases and 4 bases, in that order; junction bases with no gene match: 10. CDR1 and CDR2 (germline): SEHNR, FQNEAQ (reference sequence). The CDR3 contains 15 residues. The entire variable domain, with the rest obtained from reference TRBV7-9 and TRBJ1-1, is as follows: DTGVSQNPRHKITKRGQNVTFRCDPISEHNRLYWYRQTLGQGPEFLTYFQNEAQLEKSRLLSDRFSAERPKGSFSTLEIQRTEQGDSAMYLCASSQDRVGTTEAFFGQGTRLTVV.

Only one count was recorded for this clone. Here the CDR3 DNA reads TGTGCCAGCTCACCACTTAGCGGGGGGTTCGCAGATACGCAGTATTTT. Its protein is CASSPLSGGFADTQYF. This chain uses TRBV18 with TRBJ2-3; 10 nucleotides agree with TRBD2. J lost 4 bases, V lost 1 base, and 5 bases had no gene match. The CDR3 runs 16 residues. Germline assignment: CDR1 KGHSH and CDR2 LQKENI.

The V gene is TRBV2, the J gene TRBJ2-7, with TRBD2 as a possible D gene (6 bases). The germline V and J ends were trimmed by 1 base and 7 bases, with 14 bases remaining between them. Germline loops: CDR1 SNHLY, CDR2 FYNNEI. CDR3 size: 14 residues. This CDR3 reads CASSEVKGLWEQYF. The CDR3, as DNA: TGTGCCAGCAGTGAAGTCAAGGGACTTTGGGAGCAGTACTTC.

The chain couples TRBV29-1 to TRBJ1-4, with 8 bases aligning to TRBD1. The V gene end was trimmed by 4 bases and the J gene end by 8 bases; junction bases not matched to a gene: 6. The CDR3 consists of 13 residues. Germline CDR1 and CDR2: SQVTM and ANQGSEA. This CDR3 reads CSVAVAGGEKLFF. Here the CDR3 DNA reads TGCAGCGTTGCGGTGGCAGGGGGCGAAAAACTGTTTTTT.

This clone was picked up a small number of times. The conserved phenylalanine or tryptophan normally closing the CDR3 is absent here, so this likely arose from a read error. The chain uses TRBV9 and TRBJ1-6, with 10 bases lining up with TRBD1. Germline CDR1 reads SGDLS; CDR2 reads YYNGEE. The junction had 4 bases not matched to a gene; V was cut back by 7 bases and J by 9 bases. The CDR3 totals 13 residues. The chain's CDR3 is CASDRGPSSPLHL. Here the CDR3 DNA reads TGTGCCAGCGACAGGGGGCCCAGTTCACCCCTCCACCTT.

The chain joins TRBV2 to TRBJ1-2, with D possibly TRBD1 on 5 matching bases. The CDR3 covers 17 residues. Between the trimmed V and J ends, which lost 7 bases and 5 bases, there was a span of 26 bases. Germline V CDR1 and CDR2: SNHLY, FYNNEI. The CDR3 region is CASTLRTIPDVIYGYTF. CDR3 sequence (DNA): TGTGCCAGCACCCTCAGGACAATCCCGGACGTTATATATGGCTACACCTTC.

The CDR3 loop is CASRAGGGNQPQHF. As DNA, the CDR3 is TGTGCCAGCAGAGCGGGAGGGGGCAATCAGCCCCAGCATTTT. The chain carries TRBV25-1 and TRBJ1-5, with a tentative D call TRBD1 (5 bases). The CDR3 totals 14 residues. The ends were cut back, 6 bases at V and 2 bases at J, with 11 bases in the middle. Germline lookup yields CDR1 MGHDK and CDR2 SYGVNS.

In DNA, the CDR3 is TGTGCCAGCAGCCAATTCCGACAGGGCACTGAAGCTTTCTTT. This sequence encodes CASSQFRQGTEAFF. The V call is TRBV16, the J call TRBJ1-1, with 7 bases identical to TRBD1. CDR3 length: 14 residues. Germline V gene sequence: CDR1 KGHSY, CDR2 FQNENV. The V segment lost 1 base and the J segment 4 bases; nucleotides outside the gene matches: 3.

The chain employs TRBV5-6 and TRBJ2-7; possibly TRBD1 for D (5 bases). The CDR3 runs 12 residues. V dropped 0 bases and J dropped 4 bases, with 5 bases sitting between them. The germline V gene encodes CDR1 SGHDT and CDR2 YYEEEE. The CDR3 DNA is TGTGCCAGCAGCTTGGGACAGTACGAGCAGTACTTC. Translating gives CASSLGQYEQYF.

The chain recombines TRBV19 with TRBJ2-5; TRBD2 matches 7 bases. The end of the DNA is better explained by TRBJ2-7, so the J call may be wrong. The germline CDR1 and CDR2 sequences are LNHDA and SQIVND (reference sequence). The CDR3 contains 15 residues. CDR3 coding DNA: TGTGCCAGTAGTATGGGAGGGAGGAGCTCCTACGAGCAGTACTTC. Its translation: CASSMGGRSSYEQYF.

This chain uses TRBV10-3 with TRBJ2-4; 13 positions match TRBD2. V gave up 5 bases and J gave up 1 base; unmatched junction bases: 11. The CDR3 is made up of 19 amino acids. Germline V lookup: CDR1 ENHRY, CDR2 SYGVKD. Written as DNA, the CDR3 is TGTGCCATCAGTCACGGACTAGCGGGGGCCGAGGGGGCCAAAAACATTCAGTACTTC. Its translation: CAISHGLAGAEGAKNIQYF.

With respect to this clone: A much more abundant neighbour one base away suggests this may be a read error. The chain recombines TRBV11-2 with TRBJ1-1; TRBD1 is a possible D gene (6 bases). CDR3 length: 12 amino acids. The germline V gene has CDR1 SGHAT and CDR2 FQNNGV. V shed 5 bases and J shed 5 bases, with 9 bases lying between them. The CDR3 sequence is CASSLQGTEAFF. Written as DNA, the CDR3 is TGTGCCAGCAGCCTACAGGGAACTGAAGCTTTCTTT.

V gene TRBV13 combines with J gene TRBJ1-3; D is ambiguous. CDR3 length equals 15 residues. Trimming took off 5 bases at V and 4 bases at J, with 15 bases between the two ends. Germline lookup yields CDR1 PRHDT and CDR2 FYEKMQ (reference sequence). CDR3 bases: TGTGCCAGCAGCCGCGGGGTGAACTTAGGAAACACCATATATTTT. This gives the protein CASSRGVNLGNTIYF.